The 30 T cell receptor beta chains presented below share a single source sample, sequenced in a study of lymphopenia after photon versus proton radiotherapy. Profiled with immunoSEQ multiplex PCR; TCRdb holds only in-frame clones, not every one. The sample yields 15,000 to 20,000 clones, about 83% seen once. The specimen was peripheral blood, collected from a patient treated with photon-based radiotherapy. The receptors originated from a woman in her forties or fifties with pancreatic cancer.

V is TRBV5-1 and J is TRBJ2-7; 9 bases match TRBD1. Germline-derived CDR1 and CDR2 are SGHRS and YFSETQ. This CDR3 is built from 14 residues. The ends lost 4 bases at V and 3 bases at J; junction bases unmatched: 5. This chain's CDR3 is CASSEKGQGYEQYF. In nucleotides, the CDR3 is TGCGCCAGCAGCGAGAAGGGACAGGGCTACGAGCAGTACTTC.

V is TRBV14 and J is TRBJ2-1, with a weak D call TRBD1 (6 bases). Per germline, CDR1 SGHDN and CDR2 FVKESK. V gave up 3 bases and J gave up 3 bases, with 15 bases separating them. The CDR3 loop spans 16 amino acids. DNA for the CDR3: TGTGCCAGCAGCCAGATTGGACAGCCCCACTACAATGAGCAGTTCTTC. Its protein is CASSQIGQPHYNEQFF.

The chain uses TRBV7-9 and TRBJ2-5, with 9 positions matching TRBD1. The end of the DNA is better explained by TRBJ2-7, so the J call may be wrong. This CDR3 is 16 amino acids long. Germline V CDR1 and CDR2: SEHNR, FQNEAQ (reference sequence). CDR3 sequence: CASSLVETGGSYEQYF. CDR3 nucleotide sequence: TGTGCCAGCAGCTTAGTAGAGACAGGGGGCTCCTACGAGCAGTACTTC.

The CDR3 region is CASSPPPLGSETQYF. CDR3 DNA: TGTGCCAGCAGTCCACCTCCCCTGGGCTCGGAGACCCAGTACTTC. This rearrangement joins TRBV28 to TRBJ2-5; D remains ambiguous. The CDR3 consists of 15 residues. Per the germline V gene, CDR1 is MDHEN and CDR2 is SYDVKM. Deletions cut 5 bases from V and 5 bases from J, with 18 bases between.

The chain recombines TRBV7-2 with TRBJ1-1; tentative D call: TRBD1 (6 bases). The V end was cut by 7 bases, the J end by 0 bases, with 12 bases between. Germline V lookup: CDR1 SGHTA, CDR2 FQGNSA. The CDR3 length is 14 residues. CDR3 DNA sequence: TGTGCCAGCACAAAGGGACATGTGAACACTGAAGCTTTCTTT. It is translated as CASTKGHVNTEAFF.

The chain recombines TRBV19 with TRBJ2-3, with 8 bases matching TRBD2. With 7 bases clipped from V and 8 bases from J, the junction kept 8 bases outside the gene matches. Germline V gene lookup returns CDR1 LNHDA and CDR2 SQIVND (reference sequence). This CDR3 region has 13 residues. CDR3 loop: CASTSGWEGTQYF. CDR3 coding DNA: TGTGCCAGTACTAGCGGGTGGGAGGGTACGCAGTATTTT.

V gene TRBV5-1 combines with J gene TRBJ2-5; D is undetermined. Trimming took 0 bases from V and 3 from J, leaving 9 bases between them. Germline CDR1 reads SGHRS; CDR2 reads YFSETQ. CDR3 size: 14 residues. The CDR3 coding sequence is TGCGCCAGCAGCTTGGGGCAGGCAGAAGAGACCCAGTACTTC. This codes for CASSLGQAEETQYF. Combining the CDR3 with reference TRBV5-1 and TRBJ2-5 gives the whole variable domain KAGVTQTPRYLIKTRGQQVTLSCSPISGHRSVSWYQQTPGQGLQFLFEYFSETQRNKGNFPGRFSGRQFSNSRSEMNVSTLELGDSALYLCASSLGQAEETQYFGPGTRLLVL.

The CDR3 DNA reads TGTGCCAGCAGCGTAGGTAGTTTGGGGAACACTGAAGCTTTCTTT. It is translated as CASSVGSLGNTEAFF. V gene TRBV9 combines with J gene TRBJ1-1; D unclear. In germline, CDR1 is SGDLS, CDR2 YYNGEE. The CDR3 is 15 residues long. The germline V and J ends were trimmed by 0 bases and 1 base, with 10 bases remaining between them. The whole variable domain, remainder taken from reference TRBV9 and TRBJ1-1, is DSGVTQTPKHLITATGQRVTLRCSPRSGDLSVYWYQQSLDQGLQFLIQYYNGEERAKGNILERFSAQQFPDLHSELNLSSLELGDSALYFCASSVGSLGNTEAFFGQGTRLTVV.

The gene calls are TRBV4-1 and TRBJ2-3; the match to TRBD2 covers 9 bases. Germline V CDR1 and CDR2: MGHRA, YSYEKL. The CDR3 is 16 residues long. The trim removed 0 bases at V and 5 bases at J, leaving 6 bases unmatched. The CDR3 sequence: CASSQEAGGPGDTQYF. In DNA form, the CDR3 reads TGCGCCAGCAGCCAAGAGGCGGGAGGGCCGGGAGATACGCAGTATTTT.

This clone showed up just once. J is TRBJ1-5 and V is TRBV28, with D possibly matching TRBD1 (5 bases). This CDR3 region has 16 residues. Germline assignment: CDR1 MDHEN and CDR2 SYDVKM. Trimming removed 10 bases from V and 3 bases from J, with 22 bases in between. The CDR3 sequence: CATTPRGSEANQPQHF. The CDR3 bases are TGTGCCACCACCCCTCGGGGGAGTGAGGCCAATCAGCCCCAGCATTTT.

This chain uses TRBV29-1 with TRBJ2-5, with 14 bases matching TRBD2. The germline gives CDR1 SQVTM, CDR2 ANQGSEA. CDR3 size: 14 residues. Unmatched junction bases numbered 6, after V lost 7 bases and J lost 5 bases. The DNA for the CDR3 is TGCAGCGGAAGACTAGCGGGAGGGCTTGAGACCCAGTACTTC. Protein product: CSGRLAGGLETQYF.

The CDR3 nucleotides are TGTGCCAGCAGGACGGGGAACAATGAGCAGTTCTTC. Translated, it gives CASRTGNNEQFF. The J gene is TRBJ2-1, the V gene TRBV2, with D perhaps matching TRBD2 (5 bases). Looked up from germline, CDR1 is SNHLY and CDR2 is FYNNEI. Trimming cost V 6 bases and J 5 bases, with 8 bases left between them. This CDR3 is built from 12 residues.

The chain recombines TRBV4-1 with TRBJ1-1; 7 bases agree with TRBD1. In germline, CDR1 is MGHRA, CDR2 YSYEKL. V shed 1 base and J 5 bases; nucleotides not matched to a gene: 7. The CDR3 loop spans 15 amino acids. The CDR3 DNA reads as TGCGCCAGCAGCCAAGCAGGGGGTTCTGGTACTGAAGCTTTCTTT. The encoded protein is CASSQAGGSGTEAFF.

The CDR3, as DNA: TGTGCCAGCAGCCCCTATGGGGGTGTCACTGAAGCTTTCTTT. This codes for CASSPYGGVTEAFF. V usage is TRBV7-3 and J usage is TRBJ1-1; a possible D gene is TRBD1 (5 bases). Trimming left V 5 bases short and J 4 bases short, with 14 bases between. Germline CDR1 is SGHTA and CDR2 is FQGTGA. The CDR3 totals 14 residues.

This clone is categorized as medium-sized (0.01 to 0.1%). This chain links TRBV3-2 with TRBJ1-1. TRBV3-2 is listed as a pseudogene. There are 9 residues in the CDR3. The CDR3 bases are TGTGCCAGCACCGGAGGAGCTTTCTTT. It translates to CASTGGAFF.

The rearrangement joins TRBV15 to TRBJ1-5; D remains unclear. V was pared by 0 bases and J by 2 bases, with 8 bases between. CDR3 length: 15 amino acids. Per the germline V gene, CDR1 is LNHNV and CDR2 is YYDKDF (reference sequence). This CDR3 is CATSRDRFGNQPQHF. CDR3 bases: TGTGCCACCAGCAGAGACCGCTTCGGCAATCAGCCCCAGCATTTT.

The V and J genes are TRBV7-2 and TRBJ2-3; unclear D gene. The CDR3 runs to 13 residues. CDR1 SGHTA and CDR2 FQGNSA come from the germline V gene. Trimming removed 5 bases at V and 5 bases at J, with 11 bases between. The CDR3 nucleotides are TGTGCCAGCAGCATTAACAGAGGAGATACGCAGTATTTT. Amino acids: CASSINRGDTQYF. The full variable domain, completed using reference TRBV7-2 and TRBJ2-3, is GAGVSQSPSNKVTEKGKDVELRCDPISGHTALYWYRQSLGQGLEFLIYFQGNSAPDKSGLPSDRFSAERTGGSVSTLTIQRTQQEDSAVYLCASSINRGDTQYFGPGTRLTVL.

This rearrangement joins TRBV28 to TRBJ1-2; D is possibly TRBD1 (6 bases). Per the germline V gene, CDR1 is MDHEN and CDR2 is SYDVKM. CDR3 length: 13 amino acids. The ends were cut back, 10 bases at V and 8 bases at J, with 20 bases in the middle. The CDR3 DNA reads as TGTGCCATCATGCCGGGGGCCTCTCGGGGCTACACCTTC. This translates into CAIMPGASRGYTF.

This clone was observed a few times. CDR3: CASSLGGGGPPREQYF. The CDR3 DNA sequence: TGTGCCAGCAGCTTAGGCGGTGGAGGACCGCCCCGGGAGCAGTACTTC. The J gene is TRBJ2-7, the V gene TRBV11-2; possibly TRBD2 for D (5 bases). CDR3 length equals 16 residues. The V and J ends lost 1 base and 7 bases respectively, with 20 bases between them. Germline CDR1 and CDR2: SGHAT and FQNNGV.

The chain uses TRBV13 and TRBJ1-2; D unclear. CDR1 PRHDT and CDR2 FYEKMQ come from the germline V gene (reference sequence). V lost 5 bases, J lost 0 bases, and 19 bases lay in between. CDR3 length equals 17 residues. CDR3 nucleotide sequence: TGTGCCAGCAGCCCAGAGGCAGCTTCTTTAACTAACTATGGCTACACCTTC. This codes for CASSPEAASLTNYGYTF.

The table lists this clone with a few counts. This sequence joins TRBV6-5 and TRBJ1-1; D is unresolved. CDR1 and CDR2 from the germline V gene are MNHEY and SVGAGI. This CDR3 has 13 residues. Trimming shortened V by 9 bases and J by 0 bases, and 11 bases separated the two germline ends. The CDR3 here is CASRWQMNTEAFF. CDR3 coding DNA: TGTGCCAGTAGGTGGCAAATGAACACTGAAGCTTTCTTT.

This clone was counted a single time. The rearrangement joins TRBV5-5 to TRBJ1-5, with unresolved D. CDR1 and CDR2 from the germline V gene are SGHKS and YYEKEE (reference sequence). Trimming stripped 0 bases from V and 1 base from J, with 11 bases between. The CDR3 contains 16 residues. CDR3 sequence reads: CASSLAGSGSNQPQHF. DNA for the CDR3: TGTGCCAGCAGCTTGGCAGGCAGCGGGAGCAATCAGCCCCAGCATTTT.

CDR3 sequence (DNA): TGTGCCAGCAGCTTTGATGCTGGTAACAGGACCCTGACCTACGAGCAGTACTTC. Translating gives CASSFDAGNRTLTYEQYF. The chain is built from TRBV12-1 and TRBJ2-7; the DNA was not compared with TRBD1, the D call given in the table. TRBV12-1 is a recognized pseudogene. CDR3 length: 18 amino acids.

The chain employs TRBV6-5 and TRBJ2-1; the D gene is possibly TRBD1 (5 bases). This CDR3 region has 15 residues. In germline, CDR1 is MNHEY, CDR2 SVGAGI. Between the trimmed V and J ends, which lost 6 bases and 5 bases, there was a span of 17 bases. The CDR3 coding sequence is TGTGCCAGCAGCCCGGACAATCGGCGCCACAATGAGCAGTTCTTC. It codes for CASSPDNRRHNEQFF.

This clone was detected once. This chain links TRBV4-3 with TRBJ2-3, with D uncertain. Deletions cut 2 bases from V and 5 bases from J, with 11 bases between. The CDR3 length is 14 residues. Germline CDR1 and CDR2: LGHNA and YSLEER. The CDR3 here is CASSQTFALDTQYF. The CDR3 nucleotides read TGCGCCAGCAGCCAAACCTTTGCTTTAGATACGCAGTATTTT.

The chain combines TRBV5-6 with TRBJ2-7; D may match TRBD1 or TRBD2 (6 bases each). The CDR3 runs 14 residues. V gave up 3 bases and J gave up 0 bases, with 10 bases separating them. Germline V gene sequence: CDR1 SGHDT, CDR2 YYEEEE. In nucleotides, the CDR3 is TGTGCCAGCAGCTGGGGGGCCGGCTCCTACGAGCAGTACTTC. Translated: CASSWGAGSYEQYF.

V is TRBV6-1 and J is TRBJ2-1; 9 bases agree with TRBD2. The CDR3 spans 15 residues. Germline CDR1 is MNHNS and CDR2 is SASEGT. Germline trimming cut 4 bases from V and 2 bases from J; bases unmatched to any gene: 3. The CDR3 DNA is TGTGCCAGCAGTGTAGCGGGAGCCACCTACAATGAGCAGTTCTTC. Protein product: CASSVAGATYNEQFF.

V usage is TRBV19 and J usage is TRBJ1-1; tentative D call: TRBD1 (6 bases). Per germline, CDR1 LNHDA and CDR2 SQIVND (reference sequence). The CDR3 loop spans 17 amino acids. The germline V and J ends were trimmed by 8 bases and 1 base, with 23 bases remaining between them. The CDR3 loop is CASLPGAHQTGNTEAFF. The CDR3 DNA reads TGTGCCAGTCTTCCGGGGGCGCACCAAACAGGGAACACTGAAGCTTTCTTT.

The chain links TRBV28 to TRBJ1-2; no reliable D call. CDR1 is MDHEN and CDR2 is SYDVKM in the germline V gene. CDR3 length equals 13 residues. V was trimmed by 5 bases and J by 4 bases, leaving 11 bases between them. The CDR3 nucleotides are TGTGCCAGCAGTCCCCGCCCGGGCTATGGCTACACCTTC. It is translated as CASSPRPGYGYTF.

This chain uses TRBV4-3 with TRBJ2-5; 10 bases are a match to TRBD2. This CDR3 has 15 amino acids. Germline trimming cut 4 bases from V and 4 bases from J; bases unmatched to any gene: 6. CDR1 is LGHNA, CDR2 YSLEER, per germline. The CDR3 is CASSPWEREGETQYF. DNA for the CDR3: TGCGCCAGCAGCCCGTGGGAGCGGGAGGGAGAGACCCAGTACTTC.